This TCR beta chain is from a study of spatial heterogeneity in lung cancer. At the level of the study: An average of more than ten raw reads was observed per unique TCR and UMI combination.

TCRdb called the 5' RACE reads again in MiXCR, with one record for every CDR3 protein. Here the sample spans about 94,000 distinct CDR3 sequences, approximately 19% being singletons. This clonotype has more than one count but fewer than ten. Sample time point: blood at routine non-recurrence follow-up after resection. Whole RNA from tumor, nontumor lung or frozen PBMC was sequenced unsorted. Germline lookup yields CDR1 SGHTA and CDR2 FQGTGA. CDR3 length: 13 amino acids. V dropped 5 bases and J dropped 0 bases, with 7 bases sitting between them. This TCR was recovered from a male donor with early-stage non-small cell lung cancer. The sequenced sample was PBMCs, obtained at follow-up. The chain recombines TRBV7-3 with TRBJ1-2; the D gene is possibly TRBD1 (5 bases). CDR3 DNA: TGTGCCAGCAGCCGACAGCCTAACTATGGCTACACCTTC. Translated, it gives CASSRQPNYGYTF.